A single sample is the source of the 12 T cell receptor beta chains below, sequenced in a study of T cells in Graves' hyperthyroidism and ophthalmopathy. RNA transcripts were the template for amplifying TCR beta CDR3 regions. The HTBI primer set served for first-round RT-PCR of the TCR CDR3. From the multiplex PCR reads, TCRdb called clonotypes with MiXCR, one entry per CDR3 protein. The sample contains some 500,000 distinct CDR3 sequences, roughly 25% of which appear only once. The specimen sequenced was blood. Receptors were obtained from a woman aged 25 to 39 with Graves' ophthalmopathy.

This clonotype was seen only once. The V and J genes are TRBV24-1 and TRBJ2-5; TRBD1 aligns across 8 bases. From germline, CDR1 is KGHDR and CDR2 SFDVKD. This CDR3 spans 15 amino acids. Trimming took 3 bases from V and 5 from J; bases not matched to a gene: 7. The CDR3 region is CATSDLGQGLETQYF. In DNA form, the CDR3 reads TGTGCCACCAGTGATCTTGGACAGGGATTGGAGACCCAGTACTTC.

In this sample, this clonotype turned up once. The chain recombines TRBV11-1 with TRBJ1-5; 9 nucleotides line up with TRBD1. Trimming at V came to 3 bases and at J to 2 bases, leaving 14 bases not matched to a gene. CDR3 length: 19 residues. Germline-derived CDR1 and CDR2 are SGHAT and FQDESV (reference sequence). The CDR3 sequence is CASSFYRGRGVLGNQPQHF. CDR3 nucleotide sequence: TGTGCCAGCAGCTTCTACAGGGGGCGCGGGGTATTAGGCAATCAGCCCCAGCATTTT. The entire variable domain, with the rest obtained from reference TRBV11-1 and TRBJ1-5, is as follows: EAEVAQSPRYKITEKSQAVAFWCDPISGHATLYWYRQILGQGPELLVQFQDESVVDDSQLPKDRFSAERLKGVDSTLKIQPAELGDSAMYLCASSFYRGRGVLGNQPQHFGDGTRLSIL.

This clonotype has at least ten counts. J is TRBJ1-3 and V is TRBV6-1; D call uncertain. Trimming took off 3 bases at V and 3 bases at J, with 12 bases between the two ends. Looked up from germline, CDR1 is MNHNS and CDR2 is SASEGT. The CDR3 sequence is 15 residues long. CDR3 DNA sequence: TGTGCCAGCAGTGAGCCCCTTCGGCGTGGAAACACCATATATTTT. Protein product: CASSEPLRRGNTIYF.

The chain is built from TRBV6-1 and TRBJ2-7; D is perhaps TRBD1 (6 bases). V was shortened by 11 bases and J by 4 bases, with 21 bases between the two germline ends. This CDR3 comprises 14 residues. Germline CDR1 MNHNS, CDR2 SASEGT. CDR3 sequence: CASSLRRGAYEQYF. The CDR3 nucleotides are TGTGCCTCCTCCCTTCGCAGGGGCGCGTACGAGCAGTACTTC.

This chain uses TRBV7-9 with TRBJ2-5; D is ambiguous. The CDR3 runs to 15 residues. Trimming removed 1 base from V and 2 bases from J, with 11 bases in between. Germline-derived CDR1 and CDR2 are SEHNR and FQNEAQ (reference sequence). The chain's CDR3 is CASSLVGPKQETQYF. For the CDR3, the DNA is TGTGCCAGCAGCTTAGTTGGTCCGAAACAAGAGACCCAGTACTTC.

The chain links TRBV30 to TRBJ1-5, with 7 bases fitting TRBD1. Trimming cost V 1 base and J 3 bases; bases outside gene matches: 3. Per the germline V gene, CDR1 is GTSNPN and CDR2 is SVGIG (reference sequence). The length of the CDR3 is 14 residues. The CDR3 bases are TGTGCCTGGAGTGAGGGGGCGGACAATCAGCCCCAGCATTTT. This translates into CAWSEGADNQPQHF.

This clonotype was counted many times. The chain carries TRBV12-3 or TRBV12-4 and TRBJ1-1; weak D call: TRBD1 (5 bases). The CDR3 sequence is 14 residues long. The V gene lost 0 bases and the J gene lost 6 bases, with 11 bases spanning the gap. The DNA of the CDR3 is TGTGCCAGCAGTTTAGCGTCAGGGTTCCCTGAAGCTTTCTTT. Amino acids: CASSLASGFPEAFF.

This clonotype showed up just a few times. CDR3 nucleotide sequence: TGCGCCAGCAGTGAGCCAAGGGACTTCAAAAACATTCAGTACTTC. Amino acids: CASSEPRDFKNIQYF. The rearrangement links TRBV10-2 to TRBJ2-4; possible D gene TRBD2, 6 bases. With 2 bases removed from V and 3 bases from J, the gap between germline ends came to 11 bases. The germline V gene has CDR1 WSHSY and CDR2 SAAADI. There are 15 residues in the CDR3.

This clonotype has a count of ten or more. The J gene is TRBJ2-5, the V gene TRBV7-3; TRBD2 matches 9 bases. Losses at the gene ends were 3 bases for V and 5 bases for J; bases not matched to a gene: 7. The CDR3 consists of 15 residues. Germline V gives CDR1 SGHTA, CDR2 FQGTGA. The CDR3: CASSLGGGAVETQYF. The CDR3 nucleotides are TGTGCCAGCAGCTTGGGCGGGGGGGCCGTGGAGACCCAGTACTTC.

V usage is TRBV28 and J usage is TRBJ1-5; D gene uncertain. Germline assignment: CDR1 MDHEN and CDR2 SYDVKM. This CDR3 comprises 18 residues. V was cut by 9 bases and J by 1 base, with 25 bases left in between. The CDR3 nucleotides read TGTGCCAGAACGTTCTATCCCCCCTCAGCGGAAAGCAATCAGCCCCAGCATTTT. It translates to CARTFYPPSAESNQPQHF.

Only a few counts were recorded for this clonotype. Being one base from a much bigger clone, this may be a read error. J is TRBJ1-1 and V is TRBV29-1; TRBD1 is a possible D gene (6 bases). The CDR3 runs to 13 residues. Trimming stripped 6 bases from V and 3 bases from J, with 14 bases between. Germline V gene lookup returns CDR1 SQVTM and CDR2 ANQGSEA. CDR3 in amino acids: CSVGGGLYTEAFF. The CDR3 coding sequence is TGCAGCGTAGGGGGGGGCTTGTACACTGAAGCTTTCTTT.

In this sample, this clonotype turned up many times. This chain joins TRBV9 and TRBJ1-2; possible D gene TRBD1, 5 bases. CDR3 length: 15 amino acids. CDR1 is SGDLS and CDR2 is YYNGEE in the germline V gene. V gave up 3 bases and J gave up 8 bases, with 20 bases separating them. The CDR3 DNA is TGTGCCAGCAGCGATGGGTCCCAGGGAGGGTACGGCTACACCTTC. Translation: CASSDGSQGGYGYTF.